These 8 T cell receptor beta chains originate from one sample sequenced in a study of T cells after yellow fever vaccination. Each CDR3 protein is one row after TCRdb ran MiXCR on the 5' RACE reads. Seen here are hundreds of thousands of distinct CDR3 sequences, about 17% observed once, and the top ten hold 18%. The input for sequencing was PBMCs, taken before the yellow fever booster vaccination. The receptors were sampled from a man aged 18 to 30 who received the YFV17D yellow fever vaccine.

This rearrangement joins TRBV12-3 or TRBV12-4 to TRBJ1-5, with D uncertain. CDR3 length equals 15 residues. With 0 bases removed from V and 3 bases from J, the gap between germline ends came to 9 bases. CDR3 sequence: CASSLALGPNQPQHF. CDR3 coding DNA: TGTGCCAGCAGTTTAGCGCTTGGCCCCAATCAGCCCCAGCATTTT.

V gene TRBV5-8 combines with J gene TRBJ2-7; tentative D call: TRBD1 (5 bases). V dropped 6 bases and J dropped 1 base, with 11 bases sitting between them. The CDR3 length is 13 residues. Per germline, CDR1 SGHTS and CDR2 YDEGEE. The CDR3 DNA follows: TGTGCCAGCACCAAGGGGCCTTCCTACGAGCAGTACGTC. Its translation is CASTKGPSYEQYV.

The chain has TRBV5-1 and TRBJ2-1, with D possibly being TRBD1 (5 bases). This CDR3 comprises 15 residues. Looked up from germline, CDR1 is SGHRS and CDR2 is YFSETQ. V was shortened by 0 bases and J by 6 bases, with 13 bases between the two germline ends. CDR3 sequence (DNA): TGCGCCAGCAGCTTGGGTTCAGGGTATGTCAATGAGCAGTTCTTC. This gives the protein CASSLGSGYVNEQFF. Using reference TRBV5-1 and TRBJ2-1 for the parts outside the CDR3, the full variable domain is KAGVTQTPRYLIKTRGQQVTLSCSPISGHRSVSWYQQTPGQGLQFLFEYFSETQRNKGNFPGRFSGRQFSNSRSEMNVSTLELGDSALYLCASSLGSGYVNEQFFGPGTRLTVL.

V gene TRBV18 combines with J gene TRBJ1-1, with 9 nucleotides matching TRBD1. Germline CDR1 KGHSH, CDR2 LQKENI. Germline trimming cut 2 bases from V and 1 base from J; bases unmatched to any gene: 14. There are 19 residues in the CDR3. The CDR3 is CASSPTFRDRVEKNTEAFF. The CDR3 DNA is TGTGCCAGCTCACCAACTTTCCGGGACAGGGTTGAGAAGAACACTGAAGCTTTCTTT. Filled out from reference TRBV18 and TRBJ1-1, the complete variable domain reads NAGVMQNPRHLVRRRGQEARLRCSPMKGHSHVYWYRQLPEEGLKFMVYLQKENIIDESGMPKERFSAEFPKEGPSILRIQQVVRGDSAAYFCASSPTFRDRVEKNTEAFFGQGTRLTVV.

This clonotype has more than one count but fewer than ten. V usage is TRBV2 and J usage is TRBJ2-5; 8 bases match TRBD1. Germline loops: CDR1 SNHLY, CDR2 FYNNEI. V shed 6 bases, J shed 5 bases, and the junction held 2 bases outside the gene matches. This CDR3 is built from 12 residues. The CDR3 region is CASRGQDETQYF. In nucleotides, the CDR3 is TGTGCCAGCAGGGGACAGGACGAGACCCAGTACTTC.

The chain couples TRBV3-1 to TRBJ2-3, with D unresolved. Trimming stripped 2 bases from V and 2 bases from J, with 5 bases between. Germline CDR1 and CDR2: LGHDT and YNNKEL (reference sequence). This CDR3 spans 13 amino acids. The CDR3 region is CASSQSDTDTQYF. The CDR3 DNA reads TGTGCCAGCAGCCAAAGCGACACAGATACGCAGTATTTT.

The sample holds many counts of this clonotype. The chain has TRBV6-5 and TRBJ2-4; TRBD1 is a possible D gene (6 bases). Germline CDR1 is MNHEY and CDR2 is SVGAGI. This CDR3 region has 12 residues. V lost 7 bases and J lost 9, with 13 bases in between. The CDR3: CASTSGTSIQYF. DNA of the CDR3: TGTGCCAGCACCTCCGGGACATCCATTCAGTACTTC.

This chain links TRBV7-9 with TRBJ2-2, with no clear D. The V end was cut by 7 bases, the J end by 0 bases, with 18 bases between. CDR1 and CDR2 (germline): SEHNR, FQNEAQ (reference sequence). This CDR3 has 17 residues. The CDR3 loop is CASTQRRTLANTGELFF. CDR3 bases: TGTGCCAGCACCCAAAGACGCACACTCGCGAACACCGGGGAGCTGTTTTTT. The full variable domain, completed using reference TRBV7-9 and TRBJ2-2, is DTGVSQNPRHKITKRGQNVTFRCDPISEHNRLYWYRQTLGQGPEFLTYFQNEAQLEKSRLLSDRFSAERPKGSFSTLEIQRTEQGDSAMYLCASTQRRTLANTGELFFGEGSRLTVL.